The sequence of this TCR beta chain was determined in a study of blood T cell repertoires in COVID-19. About the research overall: Spain, Italy and the United States supplied samples that represented acute and convalescent COVID-19. T cells, B-cell-depleted T cells, or PBMCs provided the cDNA or gDNA that served as material.

As handled by the study authors: Quantification of nucleated cells was approximated via reference gene primer amplification. Some clones are missing from TCRdb's copy, which holds only in-frame ones; the method was immunoSEQ multiplex PCR. V, J and clone size reflect that table, while D and trimming were determined from the DNA. The sample consists of 200,000 to 300,000 clones, roughly 84% of them appearing once. V lost 5 bases and J lost 1; bases outside the gene matches: 9. The germline gives CDR1 MDHEN, CDR2 SYDVKM. This CDR3 comprises 16 residues. The receptor was derived from a woman in her forties who had recovered from COVID-19. Sequencing was done on a sample of peripheral blood. V is TRBV28 and J is TRBJ1-1; 8 bases align to TRBD1. Here the CDR3 DNA reads TGTGCCAGCAGTCCCACCTCAGGGGGCGAGAACACTGAAGCTTTCTTT. This translates into CASSPTSGGENTEAFF.